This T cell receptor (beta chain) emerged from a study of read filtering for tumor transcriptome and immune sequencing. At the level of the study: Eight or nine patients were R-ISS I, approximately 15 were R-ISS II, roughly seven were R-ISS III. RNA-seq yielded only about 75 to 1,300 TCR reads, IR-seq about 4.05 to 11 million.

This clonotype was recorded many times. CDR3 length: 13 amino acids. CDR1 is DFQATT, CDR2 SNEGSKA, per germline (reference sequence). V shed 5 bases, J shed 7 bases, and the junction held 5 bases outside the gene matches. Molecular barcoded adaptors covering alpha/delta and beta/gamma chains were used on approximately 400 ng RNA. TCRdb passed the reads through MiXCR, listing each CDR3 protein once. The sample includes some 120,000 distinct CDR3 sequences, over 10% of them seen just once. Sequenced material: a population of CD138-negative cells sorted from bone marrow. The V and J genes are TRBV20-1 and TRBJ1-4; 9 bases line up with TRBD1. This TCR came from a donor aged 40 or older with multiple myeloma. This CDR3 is CSALRQGGEKLFF. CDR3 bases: TGCAGTGCTTTAAGACAGGGGGGTGAAAAACTGTTTTTT.